This TCR beta chain was observed in a study of blood T cells in healthy people across ages. Study background: Using template switching, researchers captured about one barcoded beta molecule for each two T cells.

Study observations and caveats: There was no known CMV status for donors, so expanded clonotype changes were possibly confounded.

CDR3 size: 16 residues. CDR1 is KGHSH, CDR2 LQKENI, per germline. Then a second PCR, running roughly 7 to 12 cycles, was carried out with a sample-barcoded 5' primer and a J-beta primer mix. Via MiXCR, TCRdb re-called the 5' RACE reads, giving one row per CDR3 protein. The sample shows 1.8 million or so distinct CDR3 sequences, about two fifths of them seen only once. With regard to this clonotype: Its antigen remains unknown.

This TCR derives from a human donor in good health. The V and J genes are TRBV18 and TRBJ2-5; 7 nucleotides line up with TRBD1. The end of the DNA fits TRBJ2-7 better, so the J call may be wrong. The sample comprised blood. This CDR3 is CASSDDPVRQGHEQYF. Written as DNA, the CDR3 is TGTGCCAGCTCTGACGACCCGGTGCGACAGGGCCACGAGCAGTACTTC.